This is a list of T cell receptor beta chains from one sample in a study of shared clonotypes between healthy human individuals. Some clones are missing from TCRdb's copy, which holds only in-frame ones; the method was immunoSEQ multiplex PCR. Counted here are under 1,100,000 clones, 70% to 80% occurring once; the ten biggest clones make up under 0.8%. Sample: memory CD4+ T cells from PBMCs. The receptors were sampled from a man aged 18 to 29 in good health. Some clones in this sample may be carry-over from other donors' samples. Each CDR3 is given without its conserved first and last residue.

v_call	j_call	cdr3_aa
TRBV5-1	TRBJ2-3	ASMADGRSSDTQY
TRBV7-2	TRBJ2-5	TSSPRGRGGWEETQY
TRBV18	TRBJ2-7	ASSQTESSYEQY
TRBV4-1	TRBJ1-1	ASSQDRGGGRLEAF
TRBV28	TRBJ1-1	ASSLRTGGANTEAF
TRBV11-2	TRBJ2-5	ASSLALEETQY
TRBV7-2	TRBJ2-1	ASSSTGSYNEQF
TRBV7-2	TRBJ2-5	ASSFGGPGQTQY
TRBV18	TRBJ1-5	ASSQGDTENQPQH
TRBV4-1	TRBJ1-3	ASSQGGRGRNTIY
TRBV18	TRBJ1-1	ASSPGDRGNTEAF
TRBV28	TRBJ1-3	ASSFSLGNTIY
TRBV4-3	TRBJ2-1	ASSQEVEGYNEQF
TRBV10-1	TRBJ2-5	ASILRASEQETQY
TRBV11-2	TRBJ2-7	ASRSLQGPFAHEQY
TRBV7-6	TRBJ2-2	ASTQDRAITGELF
TRBV7-3	TRBJ1-1	ASSLSPGSGGTF